A single sample is the source of the 8 T cell receptor beta chains below, sequenced in a study of T-cell memory formation after mild COVID-19. TCRdb reprocessed the 5' RACE reads via MiXCR and lists one record per CDR3 protein. The sample includes about 470,000 distinct CDR3 sequences, more than 20% seen only once; the top ten take about 12%. The source material was PBMCs or a T cell subset sorted from them (not recorded which). Receptor source: an adult woman who had mild COVID-19 (a few samples of this study predate the infection). Cell type and time point are not known.

This clonotype was picked up a small number of times. This rearrangement joins TRBV4-1 to TRBJ2-1; 7 bases are shared with TRBD2. CDR1 MGHRA and CDR2 YSYEKL come from the germline V gene. With V trimmed by 0 bases and J by 7 bases, 9 bases remained unmatched. This CDR3 is built from 16 residues. The CDR3 DNA reads TGCGCCAGCAGCCAAGATGGCGGGGGAATGGGAAATGAGCAGTTCTTC. Its translation is CASSQDGGGMGNEQFF.

The chain uses TRBV6-2 or TRBV6-3 and TRBJ1-5; TRBD1 might be the D (6 bases). Trimming cost V 4 bases and J 7 bases, with 23 bases left between them. Germline V gene data show CDR1 as MNHEY and CDR2 as SVGEGT. The CDR3 extends over 17 amino acids. In DNA form, the CDR3 reads TGTGCCAGCAGTTCCCTTGGGGGCGCCTCACCCGGGCAGCCCCAGCATTTT. Its translation is CASSSLGGASPGQPQHF.

The gene calls are TRBV7-8 and TRBJ2-3, with D unresolved. The CDR3 extends over 15 amino acids. Trimming cost V 1 base and J 1 base, with 9 bases left between them. Germline values: CDR1 SGHVS, CDR2 FQNEAQ. The DNA of the CDR3 is TGTGCCAGCAGCTTAGGGGGTGCGGGCACAGATACGCAGTATTTT. Protein: CASSLGGAGTDTQYF.

The chain carries TRBV5-6 and TRBJ1-5; 9 bases align to TRBD1. Trimming at V came to 1 base and at J to 5 bases, leaving 4 bases not matched to a gene. This CDR3 comprises 15 residues. CDR1 and CDR2 from the germline V gene are SGHDT and YYEEEE. The CDR3: CASSLTRDRDQPQHF. CDR3 coding DNA: TGTGCCAGCAGCTTGACCAGGGACAGGGATCAGCCCCAGCATTTT.

The rearrangement joins TRBV3-1 to TRBJ1-2; D is possibly TRBD1 (6 bases). V gave up 2 bases and J gave up 8 bases, with 9 bases separating them. The CDR3 is 12 amino acids. From germline, CDR1 is LGHDT and CDR2 YNNKEL (reference sequence). CDR3 in amino acids: CASSQRGPGYTF. The CDR3 bases are TGTGCCAGCAGCCAACGGGGGCCCGGCTACACCTTC.

A single count supports this clonotype. The chain couples TRBV12-3 or TRBV12-4 to TRBJ1-1; a possible D gene is TRBD1 (6 bases). The CDR3 contains 15 residues. V lost 6 bases and J 0 bases, leaving 14 bases between the germline ends. The CDR3 spells CASRSRTVLNTEAFF. CDR3 DNA: TGTGCCAGCAGGTCACGGACAGTTTTGAACACTGAAGCTTTCTTT.

Note on this clonotype: Mismatch with germline at one junction end may stem from a read error. The rearrangement links TRBV6-6 to TRBJ2-2, with 13 positions matching TRBD2. The CDR3 consists of 20 residues. The germline V gene has CDR1 MNHNY and CDR2 SVGAGI (reference sequence). Here the CDR3 reads CASSHSDLGLAGKGTGELFF. The CDR3 DNA is TGTGCCAGCAGTCACTCGGACTTGGGACTAGCGGGAAAGGGCACCGGGGAGCTGTTTTTT.

This rearrangement joins TRBV20-1 to TRBJ1-2; D remains ambiguous. Germline V gene sequence: CDR1 DFQATT, CDR2 SNEGSKA (reference sequence). The CDR3 consists of 11 residues. The germline V and J ends were trimmed by 0 bases and 5 bases, with 4 bases remaining between them. The CDR3 bases are TGCAGTGCTAGAGAAGGGTATGGCTACACCTTC. Translation: CSAREGYGYTF.